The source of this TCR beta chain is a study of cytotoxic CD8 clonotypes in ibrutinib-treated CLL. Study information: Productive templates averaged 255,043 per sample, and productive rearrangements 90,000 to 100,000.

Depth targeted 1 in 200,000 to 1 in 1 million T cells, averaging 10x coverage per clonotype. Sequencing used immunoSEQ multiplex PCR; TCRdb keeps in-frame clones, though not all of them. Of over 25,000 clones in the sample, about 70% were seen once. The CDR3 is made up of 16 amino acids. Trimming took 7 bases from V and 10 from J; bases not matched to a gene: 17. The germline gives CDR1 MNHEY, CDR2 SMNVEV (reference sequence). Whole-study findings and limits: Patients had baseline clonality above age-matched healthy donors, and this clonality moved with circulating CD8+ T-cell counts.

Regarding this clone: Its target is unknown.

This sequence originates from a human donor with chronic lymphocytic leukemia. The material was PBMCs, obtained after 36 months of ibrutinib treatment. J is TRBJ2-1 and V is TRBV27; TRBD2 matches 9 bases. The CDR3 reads CASNPRPSGVPWEQFF. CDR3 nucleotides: TGTGCCAGCAACCCGCGTCCTAGCGGGGTCCCATGGGAGCAGTTCTTC.